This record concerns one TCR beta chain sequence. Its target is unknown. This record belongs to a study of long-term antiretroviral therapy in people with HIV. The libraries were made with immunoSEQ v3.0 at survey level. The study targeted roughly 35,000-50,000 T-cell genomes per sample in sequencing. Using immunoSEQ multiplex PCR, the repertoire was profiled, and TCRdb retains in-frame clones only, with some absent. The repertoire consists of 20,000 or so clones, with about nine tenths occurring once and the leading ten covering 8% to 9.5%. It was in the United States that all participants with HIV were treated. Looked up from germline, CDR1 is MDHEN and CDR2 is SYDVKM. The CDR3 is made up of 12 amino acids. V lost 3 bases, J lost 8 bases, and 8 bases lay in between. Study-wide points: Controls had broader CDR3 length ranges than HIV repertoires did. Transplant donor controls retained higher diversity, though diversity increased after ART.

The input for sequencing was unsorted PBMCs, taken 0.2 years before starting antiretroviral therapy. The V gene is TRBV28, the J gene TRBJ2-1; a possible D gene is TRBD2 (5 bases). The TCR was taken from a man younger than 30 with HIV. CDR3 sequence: CASSFAGYEQFF. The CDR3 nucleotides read TGTGCCAGCAGTTTTGCGGGCTATGAGCAGTTCTTC.